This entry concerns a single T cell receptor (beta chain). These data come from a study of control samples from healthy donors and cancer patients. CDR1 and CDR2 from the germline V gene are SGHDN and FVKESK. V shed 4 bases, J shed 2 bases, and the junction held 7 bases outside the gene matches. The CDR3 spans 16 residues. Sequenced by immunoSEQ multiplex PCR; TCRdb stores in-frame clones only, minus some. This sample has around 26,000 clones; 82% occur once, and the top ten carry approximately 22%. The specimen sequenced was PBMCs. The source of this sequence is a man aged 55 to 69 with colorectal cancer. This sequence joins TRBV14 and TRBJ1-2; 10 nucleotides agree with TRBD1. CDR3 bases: TGTGCCAGCAGCCGTTTGGGACAGGGGACGAACTATGGCTACACCTTC. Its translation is CASSRLGQGTNYGYTF.